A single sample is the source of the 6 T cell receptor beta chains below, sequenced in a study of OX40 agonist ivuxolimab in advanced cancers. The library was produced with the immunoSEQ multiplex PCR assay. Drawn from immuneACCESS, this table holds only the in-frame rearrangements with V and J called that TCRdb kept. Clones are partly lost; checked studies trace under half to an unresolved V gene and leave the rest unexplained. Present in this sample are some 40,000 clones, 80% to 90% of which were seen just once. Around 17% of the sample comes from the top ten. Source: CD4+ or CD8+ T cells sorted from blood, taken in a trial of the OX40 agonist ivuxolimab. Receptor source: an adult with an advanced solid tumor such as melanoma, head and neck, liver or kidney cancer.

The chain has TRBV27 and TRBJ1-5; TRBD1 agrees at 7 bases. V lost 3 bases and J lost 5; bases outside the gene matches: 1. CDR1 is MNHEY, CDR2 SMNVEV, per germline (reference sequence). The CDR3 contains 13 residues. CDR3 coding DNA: TGTGCCAGCAGTTTTACAGGGGATCAGCCCCAGCATTTT. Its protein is CASSFTGDQPQHF.

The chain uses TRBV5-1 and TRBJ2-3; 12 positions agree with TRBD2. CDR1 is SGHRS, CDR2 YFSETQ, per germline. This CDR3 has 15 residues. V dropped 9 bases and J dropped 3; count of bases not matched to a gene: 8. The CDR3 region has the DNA TGCGCCACCACTACCGGGACTAGCGGGACAGATACGCAGTATTTT. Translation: CATTTGTSGTDTQYF.

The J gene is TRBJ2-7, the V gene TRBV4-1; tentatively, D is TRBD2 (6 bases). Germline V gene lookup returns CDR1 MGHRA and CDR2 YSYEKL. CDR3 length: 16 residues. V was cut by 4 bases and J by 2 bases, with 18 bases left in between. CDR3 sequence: CASSLRGDGSAYEQYF. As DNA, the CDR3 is TGCGCCAGCAGCCTAAGAGGTGACGGGAGCGCCTACGAGCAGTACTTC.

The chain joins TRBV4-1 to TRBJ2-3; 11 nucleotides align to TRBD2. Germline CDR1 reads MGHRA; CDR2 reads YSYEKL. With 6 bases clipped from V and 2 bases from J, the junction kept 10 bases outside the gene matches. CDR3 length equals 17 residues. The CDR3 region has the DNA TGCGCCAGCAGACCTGGGACTAGCGGCCCTCCCACAGATACGCAGTATTTT. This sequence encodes CASRPGTSGPPTDTQYF.

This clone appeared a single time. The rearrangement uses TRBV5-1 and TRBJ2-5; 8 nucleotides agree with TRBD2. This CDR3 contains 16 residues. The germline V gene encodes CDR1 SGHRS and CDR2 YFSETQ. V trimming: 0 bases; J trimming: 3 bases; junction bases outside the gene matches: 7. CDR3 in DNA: TGCGCCAGCAGCTTGGGGGGCGGGGGGCCGAAAGAGACCCAGTACTTC. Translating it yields CASSLGGGGPKETQYF.

CDR3 region: CASSLGKPGAKTQYF. DNA for the CDR3: TGTGCCAGCAGTTTAGGGAAGCCGGGGGCGAAGACCCAGTACTTC. The V call is TRBV28, the J call TRBJ2-5, with D perhaps given as TRBD1 or TRBD2 (6 bases each). The CDR3 sequence is 15 residues long. V was clipped by 2 bases and J by 6 bases, with 16 bases between them. Germline V gene lookup returns CDR1 MDHEN and CDR2 SYDVKM.